These 10 T cell receptor beta chains originate from one sample sequenced in a study of shared clonotypes between healthy human individuals. Some clones are missing from TCRdb's copy, which holds only in-frame ones; the method was immunoSEQ multiplex PCR. Of more than 2 million clones listed, 85% to 95% are singletons. Positive CCR7 selection of CD45RO-negative cells yielded the naive CD8 cells, and terminally differentiated effector memory CD45RA+ cells were excluded. The sample taken for sequencing was naive CD8+ T cells from PBMCs. Receptor source: a young man in good health. Some clones in this sample may be carry-over from other donors' samples.

CDR3 sequence reads: CASSLFLGNEQYF. The CDR3 DNA is TGTGCCAGCAGTTTATTTCTAGGAAACGAGCAGTACTTC. The chain joins TRBV27 to TRBJ2-7; no clear D. The germline V gene encodes CDR1 MNHEY and CDR2 SMNVEV (reference sequence). Trimming took 1 base from V and 5 from J, leaving 9 bases between them. CDR3 length: 13 residues.

In regard to this clone: Within the sample, other DNA sequences also encode this same CDR3. This rearrangement joins TRBV19 to TRBJ1-5; no clear D. This CDR3 has 15 residues. Deletions cut 1 base from V and 0 bases from J, with 7 bases between. Germline V lookup: CDR1 LNHDA, CDR2 SQIVND (reference sequence). Here the CDR3 reads CASSIGPYSNQPQHF. The CDR3 DNA follows: TGTGCCAGTAGTATAGGGCCATATAGCAATCAGCCCCAGCATTTT.

The chain recombines TRBV5-1 with TRBJ2-1; TRBD2 matches 10 bases. V trimming: 6 bases; J trimming: 0 bases; junction bases outside the gene matches: 12. Germline V lookup: CDR1 SGHRS, CDR2 YFSETQ. The CDR3 has 18 residues. CDR3 in amino acids: CASKATAGGSYSYNEQFF. CDR3 bases: TGCGCCAGCAAGGCCACAGCGGGAGGGTCCTACTCCTACAATGAGCAGTTCTTC.

The chain couples TRBV5-1 to TRBJ2-7; 10 bases are shared with TRBD2. V lost 4 bases and J lost 2; bases outside the gene matches: 9. There are 16 residues in the CDR3. The germline gives CDR1 SGHRS, CDR2 YFSETQ. CDR3 residues: CASSGETSGYPYEQYF. The DNA of the CDR3 is TGCGCCAGCAGCGGGGAGACTAGCGGGTACCCCTACGAGCAGTACTTC.

V usage is TRBV7-2 and J usage is TRBJ2-7; 7 nucleotides agree with TRBD2. V lost 4 bases, J lost 5 bases, and 11 bases stayed unmatched. Looked up from germline, CDR1 is SGHTA and CDR2 is FQGNSA. This CDR3 has 15 amino acids. Here the CDR3 reads CASSSSRGESHEQYF. Written as DNA, the CDR3 is TGTGCCAGCAGCTCGAGTCGGGGGGAATCCCACGAGCAGTACTTC.

The V gene is TRBV5-6, the J gene TRBJ1-2; TRBD1 agrees at 10 bases. Per germline, CDR1 SGHDT and CDR2 YYEEEE. V lost 4 bases to trimming and J lost 1 base; unmatched junction nucleotides: 10. The CDR3 spans 17 residues. The CDR3 region has the DNA TGTGCCAGCAGCGGGCGGGACAGGGGACGTCTTAACTATGGCTACACCTTC. It translates to CASSGRDRGRLNYGYTF.

A single count supports this clone. In the same sample, other DNA sequences code for this CDR3. The chain recombines TRBV7-9 with TRBJ2-7; perhaps TRBD1 as D (5 bases). This CDR3 spans 13 amino acids. Germline V gene lookup returns CDR1 SEHNR and CDR2 FQNEAQ (reference sequence). V lost 1 base and J 7 bases, leaving 11 bases between the germline ends. The CDR3 loop is CASSLGGLREQYF. The CDR3 nucleotides are TGTGCCAGCAGCTTAGGGGGCCTACGGGAGCAGTACTTC.

V is TRBV5-1 and J is TRBJ2-7, with 7 bases lining up with TRBD1. V trimming: 3 bases; J trimming: 4 bases; junction bases outside the gene matches: 22. This CDR3 has 19 residues. The germline CDR1 and CDR2 sequences are SGHRS and YFSETQ. CDR3 protein: CASSSPRDSKIHPDYEQYF. DNA for the CDR3: TGCGCCAGCAGCTCCCCCCGGGACAGTAAAATTCATCCTGATTACGAGCAGTACTTC.

Turning to this clone: The junction shows a germline mismatch at one end, possibly a read error. The rearrangement links TRBV7-9 to TRBJ2-3; 13 bases match TRBD2. Germline V gene lookup returns CDR1 SEHNR and CDR2 FQNEAQ (reference sequence). This CDR3 spans 18 amino acids. CDR3 coding DNA: TGTGCCAGCAGCTCCGGGACTAGCGGGAATCAGCTCACATATACGCAGTATTTT. Its translation is CASSSGTSGNQLTYTQYF.

The chain is built from TRBV16 and TRBJ1-2; the D gene is possibly TRBD1 (6 bases). The CDR3 runs to 15 residues. Per germline, CDR1 KGHSY and CDR2 FQNENV. V lost 1 base and J 8 bases, leaving 17 bases between the germline ends. The CDR3 loop reads CASSQYRGGSDGYTF. The DNA for the CDR3 is TGTGCCAGCAGCCAATATAGAGGGGGTTCCGACGGCTACACCTTC.